This TCR beta chain was retrieved from a study of shared clonotypes between healthy human individuals. Produced via immunoSEQ multiplex PCR; TCRdb's table is partial and in-frame only. The data hold some 2,500,000 clones, with approximately 93% observed a single time. In germline, CDR1 is MNHNS, CDR2 SASEGT. Trimming removed 4 bases from V and 2 bases from J, with 9 bases in between. This CDR3 is 14 amino acids long. This clonotype was sampled from a man aged 18 to 30 in good health. Some clones in this sample may be carry-over from other donors' samples. The sample consisted of naive CD4+ T cells from PBMCs. Indicated subset: CD45RA+ positively selected. The chain uses TRBV6-1 and TRBJ1-3; D is perhaps TRBD1 (5 bases). CDR3 sequence (DNA): TGTGCCAGCAGTGTAGGGGTACCTGGAAACACCATATATTTT. Translated, it gives CASSVGVPGNTIYF.